A selection of T cell receptor beta chains follows, all from one sample in a study of cytomegalovirus exposure and HLA in healthy donors. Here immunoSEQ multiplex PCR was the method, and the copy in TCRdb shows in-frame clones only, minus some. The sample lists about 120,000 clones, roughly 80% occurring once. The sample was PBMCs. The receptors stem from a female donor in good health and CMV-seronegative. Both conserved end residues are part of each CDR3. Fields, in order: J gene, D gene, V gene, clone size, CDR3 DNA, CDR3 protein. A D gene is named only where the DNA matches it firmly. The listing skips clone size in some rows; elsewhere it reads once, few, many or a size class.

>TRBJ2-1|TRBD1|TRBV5-1|NA
TGCGCCAGCAGCTTCCGGGACAGGGAGAGGGGTGAGCAGTTCTTC
CASSFRDRERGEQFF
>TRBJ2-7|NA|TRBV5-6|NA
TGTGCCAGCAGCTATGAAGGTAGCCCCCTTCCCAACGAGCAGTACTTC
CASSYEGSPLPNEQYF
>TRBJ1-5|NA|TRBV2|NA
TGTGCCAGCAGTGACGGCCGGGGAAATCAGCCCCAGCATTTT
CASSDGRGNQPQHF
>TRBJ2-1|NA|TRBV18|NA
TGTGCCAGCTCACTTCGCCAAGGGGAAGGGGGCTACAATGAGCAGTTCTTC
CASSLRQGEGGYNEQFF
>TRBJ1-3|TRBD1|TRBV7-9|NA
TGTTCCAGCAGCCAAGGAAAGGGGGCTCGGGGCTTATCGGGGAACACCATATATTTT
CSSSQGKGARGLSGNTIYF
>TRBJ2-3|TRBD1|TRBV27|NA
TGTGCCAGCAGTTTATGGGGCCTGGGACAGAGCACAGATACGCAGTATTTT
CASSLWGLGQSTDTQYF
>TRBJ2-6|TRBD1|TRBV6-6|few
TGTGCCAGCAGTTCCGCAGGGGGCGCTGGGGCCAACGGCCTGACTTTC
CASSSAGGAGANGLTF
>TRBJ2-1|TRBD2|TRBV10-3|NA
TGTGCCATCAGTGAGACTAGCGGGAGGTTCGGTGAGCAGTTCTTC
CAISETSGRFGEQFF
>TRBJ1-2|NA|TRBV5-4|NA
TGTGCCAGCAGCTTGGGGCAGTATGGCTACACCTTC
CASSLGQYGYTF
>TRBJ1-2|NA|TRBV5-4|NA
TGTGCCAGCAGCTTGGACACTAACTATGGCTACACCTTC
CASSLDTNYGYTF
>TRBJ1-2|NA|TRBV5-1|few
TGCGCCAGCAGCTACGGCAGGGGAGCTAACTATGGCTACACCTTC
CASSYGRGANYGYTF
>TRBJ2-7|NA|TRBV4-1|few
TGCGCCAGCAGCCAGACTGCCACCGGGACACCCGATTACGAGCAGTACTTC
CASSQTATGTPDYEQYF
>TRBJ2-7|TRBD1|TRBV7-8|NA
TGTGCCAGCAGCTCACAGGGGGCCAGCGAGCAGTACTTC
CASSSQGASEQYF
>TRBJ1-5|NA|TRBV28|NA
TGTGCCAGCAGTGACACCCTCAATCAGCCCCAGCATTTT
CASSDTLNQPQHF
>TRBJ2-3|TRBD2|TRBV5-1|NA
TGCGCCAGCCGCCTGACTAGCCGACTTGAGGATACGCAGTATTTT
CASRLTSRLEDTQYF
>TRBJ1-1|NA|TRBV7-2|NA
TGTGCCAGCAAGTACATCTCTTACCCTGAAGCTTTCTTT
CASKYISYPEAFF
>TRBJ2-1|TRBD2|TRBV5-8|NA
TGTGCCAGCAGCTTGATAGCTCCAGCGGGAGTGAACAATGAGCAGTTCTTC
CASSLIAPAGVNNEQFF
>TRBJ1-2|NA|TRBV11-2|NA
TGTGCCAGCAGCTTCGGCGTAGGCGGCCAACCCTATGGCTACACCTTC
CASSFGVGGQPYGYTF
>TRBJ2-1|NA|TRBV20-1|NA
TGCAGTGCTATATTAGTCAATGAGCAGTTCTTC
CSAILVNEQFF
>TRBJ1-2|NA|TRBV2|NA
TGTGCCAGCATGGAGGACAGTCTGACTTATGGCTACACCTTC
CASMEDSLTYGYTF
>TRBJ1-5|NA|TRBV7-9|NA
TGTGCCAGCAGCTCCTCGGAGGAGCCCTATCAGCCCCAGCATTTT
CASSSSEEPYQPQHF
>TRBJ1-1|TRBD1|TRBV15|NA
TGTGCCACCAGCAGTGCAGGGGGCCCTCTGAACACTGAAGCTTTCTTT
CATSSAGGPLNTEAFF
>TRBJ2-5|NA|TRBV2|NA
TGTGCCAGCAGTGATGGACTGGGGGAGACCCAGTACTTC
CASSDGLGETQYF
>TRBJ2-5|NA|TRBV30|NA
TGTGCCTGGAGTGTCGGGGAGACCCAGTACTTC
CAWSVGETQYF
>TRBJ2-3|NA|TRBV4-2|NA
TGTGCCAGCAGCCAAGAATTCGCCCCACGGACAGATACGCAGTATTTT
CASSQEFAPRTDTQYF
>TRBJ2-7|TRBD1|TRBV6-1|NA
TGTGCCAGCAGACGGGACAGGGGAATCTACGAGCAGTACTTC
CASRRDRGIYEQYF
>TRBJ1-1|TRBD1|TRBV6-1|NA
TGTGCCAGCAGCCCCCAGGGCAGGGGGTCTGAAGCTTTCTTT
CASSPQGRGSEAFF
>TRBJ1-6|NA|TRBV30|NA
TGTGCCTGGAAGCGGGGACCGGGTTCACCCCTCCACTTT
CAWKRGPGSPLHF
>TRBJ2-1|NA|TRBV20-1|NA
TGCAGTGCTAGACCATACAATGAGCAGTTCTTC
CSARPYNEQFF
>TRBJ2-5|TRBD2|TRBV7-9|NA
TGTGCCAGCAGCTTAGGGCCAGCGGGAGTTGTGGTACAAGAGACCCAGTACTTC
CASSLGPAGVVVQETQYF
>TRBJ2-1|NA|TRBV9|NA
TGTGCCAGCAGCGTAGTTGCGGGTGCGGGGGCCTCCCTGGTGATTGAGCAGTTCTTC
CASSVVAGAGASLVIEQFF
>TRBJ2-7|TRBD1|TRBV6-1|NA
TGTGCCAGCAGTGATAGGGACAGAACCTACGAGCAGTACTTC
CASSDRDRTYEQYF
>TRBJ1-1|NA|TRBV7-3|NA
TGTGCCAGCAGCCGGAACCGGGATACGAACACTGAAGCTTTCTTT
CASSRNRDTNTEAFF
>TRBJ2-1|NA|TRBV27|once
TGTGCCAGCAGTTCGGCTTCTAGCCGGAATGAGCAGTTCTTC
CASSSASSRNEQFF
>TRBJ2-5|NA|TRBV19|NA
TGTGCCACCAGTGGGTGGCGGGAAGAGACCCAGTACTTC
CATSGWREETQYF
>TRBJ2-6|TRBD1|TRBV15|few
TGTGCCACCAGCAGAGACAGGGGGCCTGCTGGGGCCAACGTCCTGACTTTC
CATSRDRGPAGANVLTF
>TRBJ2-7|TRBD2|TRBV7-2|NA
TGTGCCAGCAGCTTAGTCCGCGGGGGGGTCGAGCAGTACTTC
CASSLVRGGVEQYF
>TRBJ1-1|NA|TRBV6-1|NA
TGTGCCAGCAGTGAATTAGGGGACACGGGCACTGAAGCTTTCTTT
CASSELGDTGTEAFF
>TRBJ2-3|TRBD2|TRBV27|NA
TGTGCCAGCAGTCTGGCCGGGGGGGCCCCAGATACGCAGTATTTT
CASSLAGGAPDTQYF
>TRBJ2-7|NA|TRBV21-1|NA
TGTGCCAGCAATCGGACTTTCTCCTACGAGCAGTACTTC
CASNRTFSYEQYF
>TRBJ2-2|NA|TRBV18|NA
TGTGCCAGCTCACCCGACACCGGGGAGCTGTTTTTT
CASSPDTGELFF
>TRBJ2-3|TRBD1|TRBV2|NA
TGTGCCAGCACGACAGGGGGAGATACGCAGTATTTT
CASTTGGDTQYF